The entry below gives a single T cell receptor beta chain sequence along with its context. These data originate in a study of blood T cell repertoires in COVID-19. Looking at the study overall: There were acute and convalescent COVID-19 samples, and they came from the United States, Italy and Spain. In each case, the material was cDNA or gDNA derived from T cells, B-cell-depleted T cells, or PBMCs.

Per the original methods: For nucleated cells, counts were estimated from reference gene primer amplification. TCRdb's table, derived via immunoSEQ multiplex PCR, lists solely in-frame clones and lacks some. The V and J calls and clone size were taken over from that table, and D and trimming were inferred from the DNA. This repertoire shows tens of thousands of clones, approximately 86% found once; its top ten account for roughly 5%. This clonotype was obtained from a man aged 70-80 years with acute or convalescent COVID-19. The specimen was peripheral blood.

In DNA form, the CDR3 reads TGTGCCTGCCGGAGGGTGGAGACCCAGTACTTC. Amino acid sequence: CACRRVETQYF. The chain couples TRBV19 to TRBJ2-5; D is perhaps TRBD2 (6 bases). This CDR3 contains 11 residues. Germline V gives CDR1 LNHDA, CDR2 SQIVND (reference sequence). V lost 11 bases and J lost 5, with 12 bases in between.